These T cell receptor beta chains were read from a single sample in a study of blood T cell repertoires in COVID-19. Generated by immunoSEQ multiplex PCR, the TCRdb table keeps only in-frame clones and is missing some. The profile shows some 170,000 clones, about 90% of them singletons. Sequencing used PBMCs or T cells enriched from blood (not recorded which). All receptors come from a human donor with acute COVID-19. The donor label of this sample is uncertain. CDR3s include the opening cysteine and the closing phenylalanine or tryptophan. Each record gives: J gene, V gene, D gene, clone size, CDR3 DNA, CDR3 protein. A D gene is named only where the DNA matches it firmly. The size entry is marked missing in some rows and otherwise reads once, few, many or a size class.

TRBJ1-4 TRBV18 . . TGTGCCAGCTCACCTCCTGGACAAGCAACTAATGAAAAACTGTTTTTT CASSPPGQATNEKLFF
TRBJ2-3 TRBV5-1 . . TGCGCCAGCAGCTATAATACAGATACGCAGTATTTT CASSYNTDTQYF
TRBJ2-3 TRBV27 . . TGTGCCAGCAGTTTAGTCACGGGAAGCACAGATACGCAGTATTTT CASSLVTGSTDTQYF
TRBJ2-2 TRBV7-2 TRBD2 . TGTGCCAGCAGCTTAGGGGGACTAACCCTCAGAAACACCGGGGAGCTGTTTTTT CASSLGGLTLRNTGELFF
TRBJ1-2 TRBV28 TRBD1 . TGTGCCAGCGTGGGGGACAGCTCTTCTAACTATGGCTACACCTTC CASVGDSSSNYGYTF
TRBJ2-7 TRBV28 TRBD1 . TGTGCCAGCAGTCCCCCGGGACAGTCCTACGAGCAGTACTTC CASSPPGQSYEQYF
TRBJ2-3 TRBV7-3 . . TGTGCCAGCAGCTTAACTCGAGAGGGGAGGTCAGATACGCAGTATTTT CASSLTREGRSDTQYF
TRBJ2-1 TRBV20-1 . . TGCAGTGCACGCGGCTACAATGAGCAGTTCTTC CSARGYNEQFF
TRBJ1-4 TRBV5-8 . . TGTGCCAGCAGCTCTCAAGACAGATATGAAAAACTGTTTTTT CASSSQDRYEKLFF
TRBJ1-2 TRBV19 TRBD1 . TGTGCCAGTATTCTTTCTCAGGGGGCCAGTGGCTACACCTTC CASILSQGASGYTF
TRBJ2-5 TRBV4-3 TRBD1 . TGCGCCAGCAGCCAAGAGGTTACAGGGGGCACAGAGACCCAGTACTTC CASSQEVTGGTETQYF
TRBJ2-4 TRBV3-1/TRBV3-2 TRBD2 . TGTGCCAGCAGCCAAGCGGAGGGACTAGCGGGGGGGCTTGACAAAAACATTCAGTACTTC CASSQAEGLAGGLDKNIQYF
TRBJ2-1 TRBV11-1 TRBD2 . TGTGCCAGCAGCTCCGGGACTAGCGGGGGGCACAATGAGCAGTTCTTC CASSSGTSGGHNEQFF
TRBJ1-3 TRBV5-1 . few TGCGCCAGCAGCTTGGGAGACTCTGGAAACACCATATATTTT CASSLGDSGNTIYF
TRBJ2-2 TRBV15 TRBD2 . TGTGCCACCAGCACGGGACTAGCGGGGGGGCCTGACACCGGGGAGCTGTTTTTT CATSTGLAGGPDTGELFF
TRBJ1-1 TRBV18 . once TGTGCCAGCTTTAGAGGGGGGAACACTGAAGCTTTCTTT CASFRGGNTEAFF
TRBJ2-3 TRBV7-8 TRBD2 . TGTGCCAGCAGCTTAGTTGTGGGAGGGCTGGCAGATACGCAGTATTTT CASSLVVGGLADTQYF
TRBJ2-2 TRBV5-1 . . TGCGCCAGCAGCTTGATCCCAGGGAACACCGGGGAGCTGTTTTTT CASSLIPGNTGELFF
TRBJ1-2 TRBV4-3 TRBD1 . TGCGCCAGCAGCCAAGATTTGGACAGGGTCGGTGGCTACACCTTC CASSQDLDRVGGYTF
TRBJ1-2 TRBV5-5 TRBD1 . TGTGCCAGCAGCCCGGGCCCGGACAGGCAGGACTATGGCTACACCTTC CASSPGPDRQDYGYTF
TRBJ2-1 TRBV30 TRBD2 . TGTGCCTGGAATGTAGCGGGGGCCCACCACAATGAGCAGTTCTTC CAWNVAGAHHNEQFF
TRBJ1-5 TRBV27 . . TGTGCCAGCAGTCTGGGCGGGGGCAATCAGCCCCAGCATTTT CASSLGGGNQPQHF
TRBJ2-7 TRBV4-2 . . TGTGCCAGCAGCCAAGATTTGGTGGCTGCCTACGAGCAGTACTTC CASSQDLVAAYEQYF
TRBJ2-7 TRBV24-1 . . TGTGCCACCAGTGACCCGCCGGGCGAGCAGTACTTC CATSDPPGEQYF
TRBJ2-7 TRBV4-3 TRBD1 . TGCGCCAGCAGCCAGTCATTTGGACAGGGAATTTCCTACGAGCAGTACTTC CASSQSFGQGISYEQYF
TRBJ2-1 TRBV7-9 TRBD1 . TGTGCCAGCAGCCCCAATCCCGGGACAGGGGGCAGGGGTGAGCAGTTCTTC CASSPNPGTGGRGEQFF
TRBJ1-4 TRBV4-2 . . TGTGCCAGCAGCCAAGATCTCCAGGAACGACTGTTTTTT CASSQDLQERLFF
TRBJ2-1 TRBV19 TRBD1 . TGTGCCAGTAGTATGTCCGGGACAGCCAATGAGCAGTTCTTC CASSMSGTANEQFF
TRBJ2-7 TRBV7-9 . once TGTGCCAGCACTGGCGGCACCTACGAGCAGTACTTC CASTGGTYEQYF
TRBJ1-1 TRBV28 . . TGTGCCAGCAGCTCGGGGGGGCCCACTGAAGCTTTCTTT CASSSGGPTEAFF